This T cell receptor (beta chain) appears in the sequencing data of a study of OX40 agonist ivuxolimab in advanced cancers. Sequencing was performed with immunoSEQ multiplex PCR; in TCRdb, only in-frame clones are kept and a portion is missing. The repertoire consists of about 73,000 clones, with around 84% occurring once and the leading ten covering more than 2%. CDR1 and CDR2 from the germline V gene are MNHNS and SASEGT. With 4 bases removed from V and 4 bases from J, the gap between germline ends came to 13 bases. This CDR3 is built from 15 residues. This material consisted of CD4+ or CD8+ T cells sorted from blood, taken in a trial of the OX40 agonist ivuxolimab. V and J are TRBV6-1 and TRBJ2-2; D remains ambiguous. The clonotype originates from an adult with an advanced solid tumor such as melanoma, head and neck, liver or kidney cancer. CDR3 nucleotides: TGTGCCAGCAGTGTCCTGGGGAAGGGCACCGGGGAGCTGTTTTTT. Translating gives CASSVLGKGTGELFF.